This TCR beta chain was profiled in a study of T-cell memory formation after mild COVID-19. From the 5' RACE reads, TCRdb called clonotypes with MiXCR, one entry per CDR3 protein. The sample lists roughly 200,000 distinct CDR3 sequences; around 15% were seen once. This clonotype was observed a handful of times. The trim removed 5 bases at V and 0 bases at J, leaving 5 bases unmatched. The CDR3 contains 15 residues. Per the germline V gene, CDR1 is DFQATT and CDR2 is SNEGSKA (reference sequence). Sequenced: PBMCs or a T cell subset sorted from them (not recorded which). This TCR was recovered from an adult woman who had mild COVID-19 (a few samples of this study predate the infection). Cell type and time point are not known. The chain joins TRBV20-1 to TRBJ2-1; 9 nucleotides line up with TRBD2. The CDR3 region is CSAPSGGSSYNEQFF. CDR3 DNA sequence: TGCAGTGCTCCGAGCGGGGGGAGCTCCTACAATGAGCAGTTCTTC.